Following are 17 T cell receptor beta chains from one sample sequenced in a study of OX40 agonist ivuxolimab in advanced cancers. Assay used: immunoSEQ multiplex PCR; TCRdb lists only in-frame clones, some missing. This table has just over 90,000 clones, more than 75% appearing once. The sequencing used CD4+ or CD8+ T cells sorted from blood, collected in a trial of the OX40 agonist ivuxolimab. The source of these receptors is an adult with an advanced solid tumor such as melanoma, head and neck, liver or kidney cancer.

The chain uses TRBV27 and TRBJ2-3; D might be TRBD1 (6 bases). Germline CDR1 and CDR2: MNHEY and SMNVEV (reference sequence). The CDR3 loop spans 17 amino acids. V was trimmed by 0 bases and J by 0 bases, leaving 13 bases between them. CDR3 nucleotide sequence: TGTGCCAGCAGTTTATCCTTCAGGGGCCTTAGCACAGATACGCAGTATTTT. This sequence encodes CASSLSFRGLSTDTQYF.

V gene TRBV19 combines with J gene TRBJ2-7, with a possible D match to TRBD2 (6 bases). The CDR3 length is 15 residues. The V end lost 3 bases, the J end lost 6 bases, and 18 bases lay between the germline ends. Germline V gene data show CDR1 as LNHDA and CDR2 as SQIVND (reference sequence). The CDR3 sequence: CASSIIGGGSSEQYF. The CDR3 DNA reads TGTGCCAGTAGTATTATCGGGGGAGGCTCTAGCGAGCAGTACTTC.

The V gene is TRBV7-3, the J gene TRBJ1-2; a weak D match, TRBD1 (5 bases). The length of the CDR3 is 15 residues. Per germline, CDR1 SGHTA and CDR2 FQGTGA. Trimming cost V 2 bases and J 8 bases, with 18 bases left between them. CDR3 in DNA: TGTGCCAGCAGCTTAGTAGCGTCCGGGGCGCGGGGCTACACCTTC. Translation: CASSLVASGARGYTF.

The gene calls are TRBV7-6 and TRBJ2-7; D might be TRBD1 or TRBD2, each matching 5 bases. The germline V gene encodes CDR1 SGHVS and CDR2 FNYEAQ. This CDR3 spans 16 amino acids. The V gene lost 5 bases and the J gene lost 0 bases, with 17 bases spanning the gap. The CDR3 sequence is CASSPGTGRRSYEQYF. The CDR3 DNA sequence: TGTGCCAGCAGCCCAGGCACGGGGCGTCGCTCCTACGAGCAGTACTTC.

This rearrangement joins TRBV11-2 to TRBJ2-5; weak D call: TRBD1 (7 bases). V was shortened by 5 bases and J by 5 bases, with 12 bases between the two germline ends. From germline, CDR1 is SGHAT and CDR2 FQNNGV. The CDR3 consists of 13 residues. CDR3 in amino acids: CASSRDSGETQYF. DNA of the CDR3: TGTGCCAGCAGCCGGGACAGCGGGGAGACCCAGTACTTC.

Worth noting for this clone: One end of the junction fails to match germline, which may point to a read error. This chain uses TRBV11-2 with TRBJ2-7, with D possibly being TRBD1 (6 bases). Looked up from germline, CDR1 is SGHAT and CDR2 is FQNNGV. This CDR3 has 12 amino acids. CDR3 sequence reads: CASSLRDNRADF. Written as DNA, the CDR3 is TGTGCCAGCAGCCTACGGGACAATCGAGCGGACTTC. The whole variable domain, remainder taken from reference TRBV11-2 and TRBJ2-7, is EAGVAQSPRYKIIEKRQSVAFWCNPISGHATLYWYQQILGQGPKLLIQFQNNGVVDDSQLPKDRFSAERLKGVDSTLKIQPAKLEDSAVYLCASSLRDNRADFGPGTRLTVT.

This clone was seen a single time. The gene calls are TRBV28 and TRBJ2-1, with D hard to call. Germline V lookup: CDR1 MDHEN, CDR2 SYDVKM. The V end lost 7 bases, the J end lost 7 bases, and 17 bases lay between the germline ends. The CDR3 loop spans 14 amino acids. CDR3 protein: CASMVVSGRNEQFF. The CDR3 region has the DNA TGTGCCAGCATGGTCGTCTCGGGTAGGAATGAGCAGTTCTTC. The full variable domain, rest sourced from reference TRBV28 and TRBJ2-1, is DVKVTQSSRYLVKRTGEKVFLECVQDMDHENMFWYRQDPGLGLRLIYFSYDVKMKEKGDIPEGYSVSREKKERFSLILESASTNQTSMYLCASMVVSGRNEQFFGPGTRLTVL.

The chain is built from TRBV6-1 and TRBJ2-1; 7 bases are shared with TRBD1. Germline V lookup: CDR1 MNHNS, CDR2 SASEGT. J lost 7 bases, V lost 7 bases, and 13 bases had no gene match. This CDR3 is built from 15 residues. CDR3 DNA sequence: TGTGCCAGCATGCCGACAGGGAGTGTATCGAATGAGCAGTTCTTC. This encodes CASMPTGSVSNEQFF.

V is TRBV7-3 and J is TRBJ2-1, with 10 nucleotides matching TRBD2. CDR1 and CDR2 (germline): SGHTA, FQGTGA. Trimming removed 5 bases from V and 7 bases from J; junction bases left unmatched: 8. CDR3 length equals 15 residues. CDR3 residues: CASSKLAGIGNEQFF. DNA of the CDR3: TGTGCCAGCAGCAAACTAGCGGGAATCGGTAATGAGCAGTTCTTC. Complete variable domain (other parts from reference TRBV7-3 and TRBJ2-1): GAGVSQTPSNKVTEKGKYVELRCDPISGHTALYWYRQSLGQGPEFLIYFQGTGAADDSGLPNDRFFAVRPEGSVSTLKIQRTERGDSAVYLCASSKLAGIGNEQFFGPGTRLTVL.

V gene TRBV5-4 combines with J gene TRBJ2-1; 8 positions match TRBD2. CDR1 and CDR2 from the germline V gene are SGHNT and YYREEE (reference sequence). Germline trimming cut 1 base from V and 2 bases from J; bases unmatched to any gene: 5. The CDR3 has 16 residues. Written as DNA, the CDR3 is TGTGCCAGCAGCTTGTCCAGCGGGAGCCCCTACAATGAGCAGTTCTTC. It yields the protein CASSLSSGSPYNEQFF.

This clone was counted a few times. V is TRBV6-5 and J is TRBJ1-5; weak D call: TRBD1 (5 bases). CDR1 and CDR2 from the germline V gene are MNHEY and SVGAGI. V shed 2 bases and J shed 7 bases, with 9 bases lying between them. The CDR3 spans 13 residues. CDR3 region: CASSYGGNQPQHF. In nucleotides, the CDR3 is TGTGCCAGCAGTTACGGGGGGAACCAGCCCCAGCATTTT.

The V gene is TRBV18, the J gene TRBJ2-6; 8 bases are a match to TRBD1. This CDR3 spans 16 amino acids. Per germline, CDR1 KGHSH and CDR2 LQKENI. Trimming took 2 bases from V and 3 from J; bases not matched to a gene: 3. For the CDR3, the DNA is TGTGCCAGCTCACCAAGACAGGGGAATGGGGCCAACGTCCTGACTTTC. Translated: CASSPRQGNGANVLTF.

This clone was picked up one time. V gene TRBV27 combines with J gene TRBJ2-2; no reliable D call. The CDR3 is 16 amino acids. Germline loops: CDR1 MNHEY, CDR2 SMNVEV (reference sequence). V was trimmed by 0 bases and J by 3 bases, leaving 11 bases between them. The CDR3 spells CASSLSHPRYTGELFF. The CDR3 nucleotides read TGTGCCAGCAGTTTATCGCACCCCCGTTACACCGGGGAGCTGTTTTTT.

The chain has TRBV7-3 and TRBJ2-2, with 13 bases aligning to TRBD2. The CDR3 contains 16 residues. Germline-derived CDR1 and CDR2 are SGHTA and FQGTGA. V lost 5 bases to trimming and J lost 6 bases; unmatched junction nucleotides: 6. CDR3 protein: CASSPRTSGSPGELFF. CDR3 DNA: TGTGCCAGCAGCCCCCGGACTAGCGGGAGTCCCGGGGAGCTGTTTTTT.

The CDR3 region is CASSAISGANVLTF. The CDR3 DNA reads TGTGCCAGCAGCGCAATATCTGGGGCCAACGTCCTGACTTTC. The gene calls are TRBV5-4 and TRBJ2-6; D is uncertain. The germline V gene has CDR1 SGHNT and CDR2 YYREEE (reference sequence). The CDR3 has 14 amino acids. Trimming removed 4 bases at V and 1 base at J, with 6 bases between.

The V gene is TRBV7-8, the J gene TRBJ1-4; D is possibly TRBD1 (5 bases). Per germline, CDR1 SGHVS and CDR2 FQNEAQ. V lost 5 bases, J lost 8 bases, and 12 bases lay in between. CDR3 size: 13 residues. CDR3 coding DNA: TGTGCCAGCAGCCATGGGGGACCCGAAAAACTGTTTTTT. Protein sequence: CASSHGGPEKLFF.

V usage is TRBV7-9 and J usage is TRBJ2-5; D possibly corresponds to TRBD2 (5 bases). This CDR3 spans 13 amino acids. Deletions cut 1 base from V and 2 bases from J, with 5 bases between. Germline loops: CDR1 SEHNR, CDR2 FQNEAQ (reference sequence). The CDR3 DNA sequence: TGTGCCAGCAGCTTAGGAGGGCAAGAGACCCAGTACTTC. Translation gives CASSLGGQETQYF.